Presented here are 9 T cell receptor delta chains from one specimen sequenced in a study of DNA immune sequencing with unique molecular identifiers. All 8 TRDV and 4 TRDJ genes were targeted in 32-plex amplification of genomic DNA. A 12-nucleotide UMI was added during 3 to 4 barcoding PCR cycles before adapter PCR. TCRdb reprocessed the multiplex PCR reads through CATT. The sample yields about 4,700 delta-chain clones, around an eighth seen once. Specimen: gamma-delta T cells enriched from blood buffy coat, or unenriched PBMCs (not recorded which). These receptors came from a human donor in good health.

This clone was counted ten times or more. The likely explanation is a read error, given a far larger clone one base away. The chain uses TRDV2 and TRDJ1, with unresolved D. Germline V gene sequence: CDR1 GEAIGNYY, CDR2 EKD. V dropped 2 bases and J dropped 0 bases, with 9 bases sitting between them. The CDR3 has 14 residues. The CDR3 region is CACDKVWDTDKLIF. The CDR3, as DNA: TGTGCCTGTGACAAAGTGTGGGACACCGATAAACTCATCTTT.

As regards this clone: This is likely an artifact of a read error, given a far larger clone one base away. The same CDR3 is also encoded by other DNA sequences in this sample. The chain carries TRDV2 and TRDJ3, with no clear D. The CDR3 runs 20 residues. Trimming removed 0 bases at V and 4 bases at J, with 21 bases between. Germline V CDR1 and CDR2: GEAIGNYY, EKD. The CDR3 here is CACDTVLTLGSSWDTRQMFF. The CDR3 coding sequence is TGTGCCTGTGACACCGTACTGACCTTAGGGAGCTCTTGGGACACCCGACAGATGTTTTTC.

About this clone: The amino acid sequence in TCRdb belongs to a much larger clone and departs from this DNA's translation at residue 7, likely a sequencing read error; the sequence shown is translated from the DNA. V is TRDV2 and J is TRDJ3, with D possibly TRDD3 on 6 matching bases. The CDR3 is 19 residues long. Looked up from germline, CDR1 is GEAIGNYY and CDR2 is EKD. V lost 1 base to trimming and J lost 0 bases, with 15 bases between them. The CDR3 DNA is TGTGCCTGTGACACGGGGGAGCTACGGAGCTCCTGGGACACCCGACAGATGTTTTTC. Protein sequence: CACDTGELRSSWDTRQMFF.

Note on this clone: This DNA's translation differs at residue 8 from TCRdb's protein, which comes from a much larger clone; a read error is likely, and the protein shown is translated from the DNA. The rearrangement uses TRDV2 and TRDJ1; TRDD3 agrees at 9 bases. CDR1 GEAIGNYY and CDR2 EKD come from the germline V gene. V lost 4 bases to trimming and J lost 0 bases; unmatched junction nucleotides: 20. CDR3 size: 20 residues. The CDR3 DNA is TGTGCCTGTGATAACCTTGGTAAGGGGGGATACCGTACTTACACCGATAAACTCATCTTT. This encodes CACDNLGKGGYRTYTDKLIF.

This clone was counted a few times. The rearrangement links TRDV2 to TRDJ1; no clear D gene. Trimming left V 0 bases short and J 0 bases short, with 13 bases between. The CDR3 totals 16 residues. Germline CDR1 and CDR2: GEAIGNYY and EKD. DNA of the CDR3: TGTGCCTGTGACACCGGTTCTGCCCTCTACACCGATAAACTCATCTTT. This encodes CACDTGSALYTDKLIF.

J is TRDJ1 and V is TRDV2, with 11 bases that match TRDD3. TCRdb carries no J gene annotation; the J gene was assigned here by matching the DNA with germline. With 3 bases clipped from V and 1 base from J, the junction kept 21 bases outside the gene matches. CDR3 length: 21 amino acids. CDR1 and CDR2 from the germline V gene are GEAIGNYY and EKD. The CDR3 spells CACDLIPTLRVGDTPTDKLIF. The CDR3 DNA follows: TGTGCCTGTGACCTGATTCCTACACTCCGAGTGGGGGATACGCCCACCGATAAACTCATCTTT.

This clone was picked up a small number of times. Since a far larger clone is one base different, this is likely a read error. The same CDR3 can be traced to other DNA sequences in this sample. V and J are TRDV2 and TRDJ2; 7 nucleotides line up with TRDD3. CDR1 and CDR2 (germline): GEAIGNYY, EKD. The CDR3 runs 16 residues. The CDR3 sequence is CACDTVGGALTAQLFF. CDR3 coding DNA: TGTGCCTGTGACACCGTTGGGGGAGCTTTGACTGCACAACTCTTCTTT.

This clone has just a few counts. The TCRdb protein, from a much larger clone, departs from this DNA's translation at residue 3, likely by read error; the protein shown derives from the DNA. V is TRDV2 and J is TRDJ1; the match to TRDD3 covers 7 bases. From germline, CDR1 is GEAIGNYY and CDR2 EKD. The CDR3 spans 17 residues. The CDR3, as DNA: TGTGCCTATGACTCCCTCCTGGGGGCTCCCAACACCGATAAACTCATCTTT. Translation: CAYDSLLGAPNTDKLIF.

There are a few counts of this clone. TCRdb lists the protein of a much larger clone for this DNA, which differs at residue 2, so this is likely a read error; the protein given here is translated from the DNA itself. This chain connects TRDV2 to TRDJ1; the match to TRDD3 covers 7 bases. This CDR3 region has 15 residues. Germline V gene lookup returns CDR1 GEAIGNYY and CDR2 EKD. Written as DNA, the CDR3 is TGTTCCTGTGACCTACTGGGGACAGACACCGATAAACTCATCTTT. It encodes CSCDLLGTDTDKLIF.